This entry lists 28 T cell receptor beta chains sequenced from one sample in a study of OX40 agonist ivuxolimab in advanced cancers. Repertoires were generated with immunoSEQ multiplex PCR, while TCRdb's copy carries only in-frame clones and drops some. The sample has about 50,000 clones, 84% seen once. This specimen consisted of CD4+ or CD8+ T cells sorted from blood, obtained in a trial of the OX40 agonist ivuxolimab. The receptors derive from an adult with an advanced solid tumor such as melanoma, head and neck, liver or kidney cancer.

The J gene is TRBJ1-1, the V gene TRBV10-3; D unclear. V was shortened by 4 bases and J by 2 bases, with 8 bases between the two germline ends. CDR3 size: 13 residues. Per germline, CDR1 ENHRY and CDR2 SYGVKD. The CDR3 region has the DNA TGTGCCATCAGTGTTGGGTACAACACTGAAGCTTTCTTT. Protein sequence: CAISVGYNTEAFF.

This clone was seen only a few times. Germline is not matched at one junction end, which may reflect a read error. The chain couples TRBV9 to TRBJ1-1; weak D call: TRBD1 (5 bases). Germline V lookup: CDR1 SGDLS, CDR2 YYNGEE. This CDR3 has 12 residues. CDR3 region: CASSAGTDDPFF. DNA for the CDR3: TGTGCCAGCAGCGCCGGGACTGATGATCCCTTTTTT.

This clone has only one observation. This rearrangement joins TRBV7-9 to TRBJ2-5, with 15 bases lining up with TRBD2. CDR1 and CDR2 (germline): SEHNR, FQNEAQ (reference sequence). CDR3 length: 17 residues. With V trimmed by 0 bases and J by 5 bases, 4 bases remained unmatched. CDR3: CASSLASGLAGGETQYF. The DNA of the CDR3 is TGTGCCAGCAGCTTAGCCTCAGGACTAGCGGGAGGGGAGACCCAGTACTTC. Combining the CDR3 with reference TRBV7-9 and TRBJ2-5 gives the whole variable domain DTGVSQNPRHKITKRGQNVTFRCDPISEHNRLYWYRQTLGQGPEFLTYFQNEAQLEKSRLLSDRFSAERPKGSFSTLEIQRTEQGDSAMYLCASSLASGLAGGETQYFGPGTRLLVL.

The rearrangement uses TRBV6-5 and TRBJ2-7; no reliable D call. This CDR3 is built from 13 residues. Per germline, CDR1 MNHEY and CDR2 SVGAGI. V lost 7 bases to trimming and J lost 3 bases, with 13 bases between them. The CDR3 loop reads CASTKSAGYEQYF. The CDR3 DNA reads TGTGCCAGCACCAAGTCCGCCGGCTACGAGCAGTACTTC.

The chain is built from TRBV11-1 and TRBJ2-3, with D possibly TRBD2 on 5 matching bases. Trimming stripped 4 bases from V and 0 bases from J, with 17 bases between. Germline CDR1 and CDR2: SGHAT and FQDESV (reference sequence). This CDR3 has 17 amino acids. The CDR3 nucleotides read TGTGCCAGCAGCTCCCCTCACGAGCGGCTTAGCACAGATACGCAGTATTTT. The encoded protein is CASSSPHERLSTDTQYF.

DNA of the CDR3: TGTGCCAGCAGCTTAGGACGGACTTCCGCGGAGCAGTTCTTC. This encodes CASSLGRTSAEQFF. This chain joins TRBV13 and TRBJ2-1; the D gene is possibly TRBD2 (5 bases). The CDR3 is 14 amino acids. Trimming pared 0 bases from V and 10 bases from J, leaving 13 bases between. The germline V gene encodes CDR1 PRHDT and CDR2 FYEKMQ (reference sequence).

The rearrangement uses TRBV11-2 and TRBJ1-1, with TRBD1 identical over 9 bases. This CDR3 contains 17 residues. Looked up from germline, CDR1 is SGHAT and CDR2 is FQNNGV. V lost 5 bases to trimming and J lost 1 base; unmatched junction nucleotides: 11. Here the CDR3 DNA reads TGTGCCAGCAGCCCTCACGGGACAGGGTGGGGGAACACTGAAGCTTTCTTT. It specifies CASSPHGTGWGNTEAFF.

This chain uses TRBV7-8 with TRBJ1-2, with D unclear. The length of the CDR3 is 15 residues. In germline, CDR1 is SGHVS, CDR2 FQNEAQ. V was trimmed by 5 bases and J by 4 bases, leaving 17 bases between them. The CDR3: CASSRTRGISYGYTF. The CDR3 coding sequence is TGTGCCAGCAGCCGTACCCGGGGAATAAGCTATGGCTACACCTTC.

The chain has TRBV6-5 and TRBJ1-4; 7 bases fit TRBD1. V shed 5 bases, J shed 5 bases, and the junction held 5 bases outside the gene matches. The CDR3 is made up of 14 amino acids. CDR1 is MNHEY and CDR2 is SVGAGI in the germline V gene. The DNA for the CDR3 is TGTGCCAGCAGTCGGGGACAGTTGAATGAAAAACTGTTTTTT. It yields the protein CASSRGQLNEKLFF.

CDR3 amino acids: CSVEARDRGGYTF. The CDR3, as DNA: TGCAGCGTTGAAGCCCGGGACAGGGGTGGCTACACCTTC. V is TRBV29-1 and J is TRBJ1-2; 10 bases fit TRBD1. Losses at the gene ends were 1 base for V and 7 bases for J; bases not matched to a gene: 3. Germline loops: CDR1 SQVTM, CDR2 ANQGSEA. This CDR3 comprises 13 residues.

This clone was observed a single time. CDR3 in amino acids: CASSREDRANTGELFF. The CDR3 nucleotides are TGCGCCAGCAGCCGAGAAGACAGGGCGAACACCGGGGAGCTGTTTTTT. The chain joins TRBV5-1 to TRBJ2-2; the match to TRBD1 covers 7 bases. Germline CDR1 reads SGHRS; CDR2 reads YFSETQ. The J segment lost 0 bases and the V segment lost 4 bases, leaving 6 bases of the junction unmatched. This CDR3 region has 16 residues.

The chain couples TRBV29-1 to TRBJ2-3; D uncertain. The CDR3 contains 14 residues. Germline V lookup: CDR1 SQVTM, CDR2 ANQGSEA. CDR3 nucleotide sequence: TGCACCTTGGCGGAGTCCGGAGGCACAGATACGCAGTATTTT. This encodes CTLAESGGTDTQYF.

The chain is built from TRBV6-1 and TRBJ2-1, with 11 bases fitting TRBD2. V dropped 8 bases and J dropped 6; count of bases not matched to a gene: 6. CDR1 and CDR2 from the germline V gene are MNHNS and SASEGT. This CDR3 spans 14 amino acids. This CDR3 reads CASFRLAGFNEQFF. The DNA for the CDR3 is TGTGCCAGCTTCCGACTAGCGGGGTTCAATGAGCAGTTCTTC.

The V and J genes are TRBV4-1 and TRBJ2-5, with 9 bases identical to TRBD1. J gave up 3 bases and V 2 bases, and 4 bases lay outside the gene matches. Germline lookup yields CDR1 MGHRA and CDR2 YSYEKL. The CDR3 loop spans 15 amino acids. The CDR3 is CASSQSGTGKETQYF. For the CDR3, the DNA is TGCGCCAGCAGCCAATCCGGGACAGGGAAAGAGACCCAGTACTTC.

The chain carries TRBV18 and TRBJ2-3, with no clear D. This CDR3 contains 14 residues. Germline lookup yields CDR1 KGHSH and CDR2 LQKENI. Trimming removed 4 bases from V and 0 bases from J, with 8 bases in between. The CDR3 is CASSLLGSTDTQYF. Written as DNA, the CDR3 is TGTGCCAGCTCACTCCTTGGTAGCACAGATACGCAGTATTTT.

This rearrangement joins TRBV28 to TRBJ2-3, with 8 bases identical to TRBD2. Germline CDR1 reads MDHEN; CDR2 reads SYDVKM. Losses at the gene ends were 5 bases for V and 8 bases for J; bases not matched to a gene: 15. This CDR3 has 16 amino acids. The DNA of the CDR3 is TGTGCCAGCAGTCTGGCCGGGACTAGTTTGCTTGGTACGCAGTATTTT. Its translation: CASSLAGTSLLGTQYF.

The chain joins TRBV19 to TRBJ1-5; unclear D gene. The germline V gene has CDR1 LNHDA and CDR2 SQIVND (reference sequence). V lost 7 bases, J lost 6 bases, and 19 bases lay in between. The CDR3 is 15 residues long. CDR3 protein: CASNLLGGLRQPQHF. The DNA of the CDR3 is TGTGCCAGTAACCTATTAGGAGGGCTTCGTCAGCCCCAGCATTTT.

V is TRBV7-2 and J is TRBJ1-3; TRBD1 matches at 9 bases. V shed 1 base and J 4 bases; nucleotides not matched to a gene: 5. The CDR3 consists of 16 residues. Per the germline V gene, CDR1 is SGHTA and CDR2 is FQGNSA. CDR3 coding DNA: TGTGCCAGCAGCTTAGGGGGGACAGGGACCGGAAACACCATATATTTT. Its protein product is CASSLGGTGTGNTIYF.

The V gene is TRBV2, the J gene TRBJ2-7; D is uncertain. The germline V gene encodes CDR1 SNHLY and CDR2 FYNNEI. V shed 4 bases and J shed 3 bases, with 10 bases lying between them. The CDR3 runs 13 residues. The CDR3 DNA follows: TGTGCCAGCAGTGCTCAGCCGTACTACGAGCAGTACTTC. This gives the protein CASSAQPYYEQYF.

The chain carries TRBV7-8 and TRBJ1-2; 9 positions agree with TRBD1. Trimming took 5 bases from V and 3 from J; bases not matched to a gene: 4. Germline V gene data show CDR1 as SGHVS and CDR2 as FQNEAQ. This CDR3 spans 14 amino acids. In DNA, the CDR3 is TGTGCCAGCAGCCCAACAGGGGGCCACTATGGCTACACCTTC. Translation gives CASSPTGGHYGYTF.

The chain is built from TRBV28 and TRBJ2-2; 7 bases agree with TRBD2. The CDR3 consists of 16 residues. J was trimmed by 2 bases and V by 2 bases; bases with no gene match: 5. Germline assignment: CDR1 MDHEN and CDR2 SYDVKM. DNA of the CDR3: TGTGCCAGCAGTTTAGGTGGGAGGGCCAACACCGGGGAGCTGTTTTTT. This gives the protein CASSLGGRANTGELFF.

The V call is TRBV27, the J call TRBJ2-4, with D possibly TRBD2 on 5 matching bases. Germline CDR1 and CDR2: MNHEY and SMNVEV (reference sequence). V dropped 10 bases and J dropped 3 bases, with 25 bases sitting between them. The length of the CDR3 is 17 residues. The CDR3 DNA sequence: TGTGCCACGTCGCTATCGGGGATTGATTTTGTCAAAAACATTCAGTACTTC. Protein: CATSLSGIDFVKNIQYF.

The CDR3 coding sequence is TGTGCCAGCAGAGGACAGGGCGAAGTGAGCAATCAGCCCCAGCATTTT. Amino acids: CASRGQGEVSNQPQHF. The rearrangement uses TRBV6-6 and TRBJ1-5; TRBD1 agrees at 8 bases. The V and J ends lost 6 bases and 1 base, in that order; junction bases with no gene match: 8. Germline assignment: CDR1 MNHNY and CDR2 SVGAGI (reference sequence). The CDR3 length is 16 residues.

This rearrangement joins TRBV25-1 to TRBJ2-3; maybe TRBD1 (5 bases). CDR1 and CDR2 from the germline V gene are MGHDK and SYGVNS. Deletions cut 6 bases from V and 3 bases from J, with 16 bases between. The CDR3 has 15 residues. The CDR3 nucleotides read TGTGCCAGCAGCGACAGCCTCGTAGTTACAGATACGCAGTATTTT. Amino acid sequence: CASSDSLVVTDTQYF. The full variable domain, rest sourced from reference TRBV25-1 and TRBJ2-3, is EADIYQTPRYLVIGTGKKITLECSQTMGHDKMYWYQQDPGMELHLIHYSYGVNSTEKGDLSSESTVSRIRTEHFPLTLESARPSHTSQYLCASSDSLVVTDTQYFGPGTRLTVL.

This rearrangement joins TRBV7-2 to TRBJ1-2, with 12 bases lining up with TRBD1. The V and J ends lost 5 bases and 7 bases, in that order; junction bases with no gene match: 11. The CDR3 is made up of 16 amino acids. Germline V CDR1 and CDR2: SGHTA, FQGNSA. The CDR3 here is CASSEYGTGGIGGYTF. CDR3 bases: TGTGCCAGCAGCGAATACGGGACAGGGGGCATCGGTGGCTACACCTTC.

The V gene is TRBV28, the J gene TRBJ2-2; 9 positions match TRBD1. Per the germline V gene, CDR1 is MDHEN and CDR2 is SYDVKM. Trimming took 8 bases from V and 6 from J; bases not matched to a gene: 7. CDR3 size: 14 residues. This chain's CDR3 is CASGPGQGSGELFF. CDR3 DNA sequence: TGTGCCAGCGGCCCGGGACAGGGATCCGGGGAGCTGTTTTTT.

The rearrangement links TRBV28 to TRBJ1-1, with 7 bases aligning to TRBD1. The CDR3 extends over 14 amino acids. V dropped 2 bases and J dropped 10; count of bases not matched to a gene: 10. Germline assignment: CDR1 MDHEN and CDR2 SYDVKM. The CDR3 protein is CASSLPDRDSSAFF. The CDR3 DNA reads TGTGCCAGCAGTTTACCTGACAGGGACTCATCAGCTTTCTTT.

The chain carries TRBV28 and TRBJ2-5; no clear D gene. The V gene lost 8 bases and the J gene lost 2 bases, with 18 bases spanning the gap. CDR1 and CDR2 from the germline V gene are MDHEN and SYDVKM. The CDR3 spans 15 residues. CDR3 DNA sequence: TGTGCCAGCTGGGCGTCGTATCTGAATCAAGAGACCCAGTACTTC. Translating gives CASWASYLNQETQYF. The whole variable domain, remainder taken from reference TRBV28 and TRBJ2-5, is DVKVTQSSRYLVKRTGEKVFLECVQDMDHENMFWYRQDPGLGLRLIYFSYDVKMKEKGDIPEGYSVSREKKERFSLILESASTNQTSMYLCASWASYLNQETQYFGPGTRLLVL.